Reported below is one T cell receptor (beta chain). TCRdb keeps only in-frame clones here, not all; method: immunoSEQ multiplex PCR. The sample consists of approximately 81,000 clones, roughly four fifths of them appearing once. This sample stems from a study of technical replicates of blood from a handful of donors. The V end lost 2 bases, the J end lost 6 bases, and 8 bases lay between the germline ends. There are 11 residues in the CDR3. In germline, CDR1 is DFQATT, CDR2 SNEGSKA (reference sequence). This chain joins TRBV20-1 and TRBJ2-7; no firm D call. The sequenced sample consisted of PBMCs. The receptor was isolated from a human donor in good health. Some clones in this sample may be carry-over from other donors' samples. The CDR3 DNA follows: TGCAGTGCTAGATCCGATAGCGAGCAGTACTTC. Its protein is CSARSDSEQYF.